These T cell receptor beta chains were read from a single sample in a study of blood T cells in healthy people across ages. One entry per CDR3 protein, called by TCRdb with MiXCR from the 5' RACE reads. The table includes 700,000 to 1,000,000 distinct CDR3 sequences, 40% to 50% detected once. The sample was blood. Receptor source: a man aged 55 to 70 in good health. Both conserved end residues are part of each CDR3. The D gene is left open where the match is weak. Clone size, where shown, is once, few, many, or a class for clones that have expanded.

cdr3_nt cdr3_aa j_call cdr3_length d_call v_call clone_size
TGCGCCAGCAGCTCCCAACGTGGGGGGGCGAGGGAGACCCAGTACTTC CASSSQRGGARETQYF TRBJ2-5 16 - TRBV5-1 -
TGTGCCAGCAGCTGGGTCCCCTACAATGAGCAGTTCTTC CASSWVPYNEQFF TRBJ2-1 13 - TRBV6-1 many
TGTGCCAGCAGTTTACGAGGACAGGCCGTACCCTACGAGCAGTACTTC CASSLRGQAVPYEQYF TRBJ2-7 16 TRBD1 TRBV6-2/TRBV6-3 -
TGTGCTAGTGGATCGACTAGCGGGGCGAGCTCCTACAATGAGCAGTTCTTC CASGSTSGASSYNEQFF TRBJ2-1 17 TRBD2 TRBV12-5 -
TGTGCCAGCAGCGGCCGGACAGGGGCTAGCACAGATACGCAGTATTTT CASSGRTGASTDTQYF TRBJ2-3 16 TRBD1 TRBV7-2 few
TGTGCCAGCAGCCCCCTATCCGTAAGGCATCACAACTATGGCTACACCTTC CASSPLSVRHHNYGYTF TRBJ1-2 17 - TRBV7-9 -
TGTGCCAGCAGCCCCGTAGGGAGATCTGGCTACACCTTC CASSPVGRSGYTF TRBJ1-2 13 - TRBV14 -
TGTGCCACCCTGGGGTCCTACAATGGGCAGTTCTTC CATLGSYNGQFF TRBJ2-1 12 - TRBV27 -
TGTGCCAGCAGGGCCGGGGCGGTAGATACCAGCTCCTACGAGCAGTACTTC CASRAGAVDTSSYEQYF TRBJ2-7 17 - TRBV6-6 -
TGCAGTGCTAGAGACCGGGACACCCACTACGAGCAGTACTTC CSARDRDTHYEQYF TRBJ2-7 14 - TRBV20-1 few
TGCAGTGCTACCGATAGACTCGACTCGACCCAGTACTTC CSATDRLDSTQYF TRBJ2-5 13 - TRBV20-1 many
TGTGCCAGCAGCTTGTACCCCGGGACAGCGAGTTCACCCCTCCACTTT CASSLYPGTASSPLHF TRBJ1-6 16 TRBD1 TRBV5-6 -
TGCAGTGCTAGACCCATTGGCAGGGGAATCGAGGAGCAGTACTTC CSARPIGRGIEEQYF TRBJ2-7 15 - TRBV20-1 -
TGTGCCAGCAGCTACGTCGGACAGGGGCAAGGGGCCCAGTACTTC CASSYVGQGQGAQYF TRBJ2-7 15 TRBD1 TRBV7-2 -
TGTGCCAGCAGCCCCAGCAGGGGGCGCGTAGAGACCCAGTACTTC CASSPSRGRVETQYF TRBJ2-5 15 TRBD1 TRBV7-2 -
TGTGCCAGCAGCCCGGACAGAGAAGAGACCCAGTACTTC CASSPDREETQYF TRBJ2-5 13 - TRBV9 many
TGCAGTGCTAGTATGGGGCGAAATTCACCCCTCCACTTT CSASMGRNSPLHF TRBJ1-6 13 - TRBV20-1 few
TGTGCCAGCAGCAGAACCGGGACCTATACTGAAGCTTTCTTT CASSRTGTYTEAFF TRBJ1-1 14 - TRBV9 -
TGTGCCAGCAGTTTAACCTACAGCTCCTACGAGCAGTACTTC CASSLTYSSYEQYF TRBJ2-7 14 - TRBV12-3/TRBV12-4 -
TGTGCCAGCGCGGGGGGACTAGCGATTAATGAGCAGTTCTTC CASAGGLAINEQFF TRBJ2-1 14 TRBD2 TRBV7-8 few
TGTGCCAGCAGCCCCCAGGGGGCCGAATCTCAGCCCCAGCATTTT CASSPQGAESQPQHF TRBJ1-5 15 TRBD1 TRBV9 -
TGTGCCTGCTCGGCGGGCAGGGGCCTTGAGCCCCCGCATTTT CACSAGRGLEPPHF TRBJ1-5 14 - TRBV6-2/TRBV6-3 -
TGTGCCAGCAGTTCTCGGCCCGGGGGGGTGAATGAGCAGTTCTTC CASSSRPGGVNEQFF TRBJ2-1 15 TRBD2 TRBV27 few
TGTGCCAGCAGTTTAAATAGGGAAGGAGGCTACACCTTC CASSLNREGGYTF TRBJ1-2 13 - TRBV12-3/TRBV12-4 -
TGTGCCAGCAGCCGTGGCGGTGTTTGGACCCAGTACTTC CASSRGGVWTQYF TRBJ2-5 13 - TRBV12-3/TRBV12-4 few
TGCAGTGCTAGGGCCAGCGGGGTAACCGGGGAGCTGTTTTTT CSARASGVTGELFF TRBJ2-2 14 TRBD2 TRBV20-1 -
TGTGCCAGCACCCGGACTAGCGGGGGGAACCAAGAGACCCAGTACTTC CASTRTSGGNQETQYF TRBJ2-5 16 TRBD2 TRBV6-2/TRBV6-3 few
TGTGCCAGCAGCCTAGAGACGGGGCTGTCTCACGAGCAGTACTTC CASSLETGLSHEQYF TRBJ2-7 15 - TRBV7-2 -
TGTGCCAGCAGCCCAGGGTCCAGGTTCACCTACGAGCAGTACTTC CASSPGSRFTYEQYF TRBJ2-7 15 - TRBV28 -
TGTGCCAGCAGTGAGGAAAACGGGAATTCACCCCTCCACTTT CASSEENGNSPLHF TRBJ1-6 14 - TRBV2 -
TGTGCCAGCAGCCCCGTCAGGACAGGGAAGAATGAGCAGTACTTC CASSPVRTGKNEQYF TRBJ2-4 15 TRBD1 TRBV7-2 -
TGTGCCGTTCAGGGCACACCTAATGAAAAACTGTTTTTT CAVQGTPNEKLFF TRBJ1-4 13 - TRBV7-9 once
TGTGCCAGCAGCCCCAATGGGACAGTATTCAATGAGCAGTTCTTC CASSPNGTVFNEQFF TRBJ2-1 15 TRBD1 TRBV5-6 few
TGCGCCAGCAGCTTGGTAGTGTCGGCCAGCACTGAAGCTTTCTTT CASSLVVSASTEAFF TRBJ1-1 15 - TRBV5-1 -
TGCAGCGTTGGTCAAAAGGCAGGATGGACCTCTTCGGGTACGCAGTATTTT CSVGQKAGWTSSGTQYF TRBJ2-3 17 - TRBV29-1 -
TGTGCCACCAGTGATCCGAGGGCGGCGGGGGGGAATCCGAATGTGCAGTTCTTC CATSDPRAAGGNPNVQFF TRBJ2-1 18 TRBD2 TRBV24-1 few
TGTGCCAGCAGAGAACAGAATGAGCAGTTCTTC CASREQNEQFF TRBJ2-1 11 - TRBV28 -
TGTGCCAGCAGTCCGGACAGAGCGACCCAAGAGACCCAGTACTTC CASSPDRATQETQYF TRBJ2-5 15 - TRBV7-6 many
TGTGCCAGCAGTATCCTAGGCGGCTCCTACGAGCAGTACTTC CASSILGGSYEQYF TRBJ2-7 14 - TRBV12-3/TRBV12-4 few
TGTGCCAGCAGCCGCGACAGGGGTCCTCTCTCCTACGAGCAGTACTTC CASSRDRGPLSYEQYF TRBJ2-7 16 TRBD1 TRBV3-1 -
TGCGCCAGCAGCTCGCCGGGACTCAACAATGAGCAGTACTTC CASSSPGLNNEQYF TRBJ2-5 14 - TRBV5-1 -
TGTGCCAGCAGCCCCAACCGTGGGCTGAATGAAAAACTGTTTTTT CASSPNRGLNEKLFF TRBJ1-4 15 - TRBV27 few
TGTGCCAGCAGTTTGGACAGGTCCCGCGGGGATAGCAATCAGCCCCAGCATTTT CASSLDRSRGDSNQPQHF TRBJ1-5 18 TRBD1 TRBV6-6 few
TGTGCCAGCAGTGGGGCGGGACAGGGTTCCGAGCAGTACTTC CASSGAGQGSEQYF TRBJ2-7 14 TRBD1 TRBV2 -
TGCAGTGCTAGGGACAGGGGTTTCACAGATACGCAGTATTTT CSARDRGFTDTQYF TRBJ2-3 14 TRBD1 TRBV20-1 -
TGCGCCAGCAGACCCGGACAGGGCTCTGATGGCTACACCTTC CASRPGQGSDGYTF TRBJ1-2 14 TRBD1 TRBV5-1 few
TGTGCCACCGCTGAAGTATCCTCCAATGAGCAGTACTTC CATAEVSSNEQYF TRBJ2-7 13 - TRBV24-1 once
TGTGCCAGCAGTTTGCGGGAGGATGACTATGGCTACACCTTC CASSLREDDYGYTF TRBJ1-2 14 - TRBV12-3/TRBV12-4 -
TGTGCCAGCAGTGGGGGCTTATACACAGATACGCAGTATTTT CASSGGLYTDTQYF TRBJ2-3 14 - TRBV27 few
TGCGCCAGCAGCCCCTGGGGTAGCGGCGTCCAAGAGACCCAGTACTTC CASSPWGSGVQETQYF TRBJ2-5 16 - TRBV5-1 -
TGTGCCAGCAGCCCGTGGGAGGGGATAGGAGAAAAACTGTTTTTT CASSPWEGIGEKLFF TRBJ1-4 15 - TRBV9 -
TGTGCCAGCAGCGTAGGTGTAGGGCGAGGCTACGAGCAGTACTTC CASSVGVGRGYEQYF TRBJ2-7 15 - TRBV9 -
TGCAGTGCTTATCAACGGGGCAGCACCTACGAGCAGTACTTC CSAYQRGSTYEQYF TRBJ2-7 14 - TRBV20-1 -
TGCGCCAACAGCTTGGGGGTCGAGGGATATGGCTACACCTTC CANSLGVEGYGYTF TRBJ1-2 14 - TRBV5-1 -
TGCGCCAGCAGCCCTACGACAGATTATGAAAAACTGTTTTTT CASSPTTDYEKLFF TRBJ1-4 14 - TRBV4-3 -
TGTGCCACCAGCAGAGCTAGGGGAGATGGCTACACCTTC CATSRARGDGYTF TRBJ1-2 13 - TRBV15 -
TGTGCCAGCAGCCCGGGGGCCGGGGCCAACGTCCTGACTTTC CASSPGAGANVLTF TRBJ2-6 14 - TRBV12-3/TRBV12-4 -
TGCGCCAGCAGCCAAGTCGGGACAGGGATTTCCTACAATGAGCAGTTCTTC CASSQVGTGISYNEQFF TRBJ2-1 17 TRBD1 TRBV4-1 few
TGTGCCAGCAGCCAAGCCCTAAGCACAGATACGCAGTATTTT CASSQALSTDTQYF TRBJ2-3 14 - TRBV3-1 -
TGTGCCAGCAGCGACGGGACGGTAAACTATGGCTACACCTTC CASSDGTVNYGYTF TRBJ1-2 14 - TRBV9 -